This T cell receptor (beta chain) was documented in a study of vaccination and CD4 T cells after COVID-19. Overall study: A positive SARS-CoV-2 nasal swab PCR result was recorded for each convalescent patient; about 10 were mild and one severe. Each enrolled participant received a two-dose regimen of either BNT162b2 or mRNA-1273 vaccine. The convalescents included six males and four females, and among them two were Hispanic while seven were Caucasian. Points from the study as a whole: 304 of 307 vaccine-specific clones from convalescent patients were spike mono-reactive.

A single record per CDR3 protein comes from TCRdb applying MiXCR to the PCR reads. The table has about 18,000 distinct CDR3 sequences, around 68% seen once. Of note for this clonotype: Its antigen is unidentified.

Germline V gives CDR1 MNHNS, CDR2 SASEGT. The CDR3 length is 13 residues. Trimming cost V 8 bases and J 0 bases, with 8 bases left between them. The specimen was CD4+ T cells from blood, collected before SARS-CoV-2 vaccination. This TCR was recovered from a human donor who had recovered from COVID-19. The J gene is TRBJ2-4, the V gene TRBV6-1; a weak D match, TRBD2 (6 bases). In DNA, the CDR3 is TGTGCCAGCCGCGGGGTAGCCAAAAACATTCAGTACTTC. As protein: CASRGVAKNIQYF.